Reported below is one T cell receptor beta chain. Antigen unknown. V lost 3 bases and J lost 4, with 12 bases in between. Germline values: CDR1 MNHNS, CDR2 SASEGT. There are 14 residues in the CDR3. Sequencing used immunoSEQ multiplex PCR; TCRdb keeps in-frame clones, though not all of them. The profile shows 150,000 to 200,000 clones, roughly 92% of them singletons. The data were taken from a study of T cell responses to AZD1222 COVID-19 vaccine. Study context: Second doses that came at about 4 or about 12 weeks were put together.

Broader study findings: Reportedly, nearly half the spike-specific TCRs target unmutated variant regions. No repertoire was sampled before or during the peak T cell response, only after it. Among vaccine-associated CD4 TCRs, coverage spanned spike, with dominance at 160-218 and 743-854.

The V call is TRBV6-1, the J call TRBJ1-2; D not certain. The material was peripheral blood, obtained on day 0 of AZD1222 vaccination. This TCR derives from an adult in good health. The CDR3 nucleotides are TGTGCCAGCAGTGACAGCCCCTCTATCTATGGCTACACCTTC. Its translation: CASSDSPSIYGYTF.